This passage covers 24 T cell receptor beta chains from one sample sequenced in a study of T cell responses to AZD1222 COVID-19 vaccine. Produced via immunoSEQ multiplex PCR; TCRdb's table is partial and in-frame only. Found here are 120,000 to 150,000 clones, around 90% of them singletons; the top ten hold just over 5.5%. The sequencing here drew on peripheral blood, taken on day 0 of AZD1222 vaccination. All receptors derive from an adult in good health.

This chain links TRBV19 with TRBJ2-7; no clear D gene. In germline, CDR1 is LNHDA, CDR2 SQIVND (reference sequence). The CDR3 covers 14 residues. The V end lost 3 bases, the J end lost 1 base, and 10 bases lay between the germline ends. This CDR3 reads CASSMNRISYEQYF. The CDR3 DNA follows: TGTGCCAGTAGTATGAATCGGATATCCTACGAGCAGTACTTC. The full variable domain, its missing parts supplied by reference TRBV19 and TRBJ2-7, is DGGITQSPKYLFRKEGQNVTLSCEQNLNHDAMYWYRQDPGQGLRLIYYSQIVNDFQKGDIAEGYSVSREKKESFPLTVTSAQKNPTAFYLCASSMNRISYEQYFGPGTRLTVT.

The chain carries TRBV19 and TRBJ1-4; D perhaps matches TRBD1 (5 bases). The ends were cut back, 7 bases at V and 8 bases at J, with 20 bases in the middle. Germline assignment: CDR1 LNHDA and CDR2 SQIVND (reference sequence). The CDR3 loop spans 15 amino acids. CDR3 residues: CASNTAGRAGEKLFF. The CDR3, as DNA: TGTGCCAGTAACACAGCGGGCAGGGCTGGGGAAAAACTGTTTTTT.

This clone has just one count. The chain uses TRBV19 and TRBJ1-2; D is perhaps TRBD1 (5 bases). Germline lookup yields CDR1 LNHDA and CDR2 SQIVND (reference sequence). Trimming pared 2 bases from V and 7 bases from J, leaving 11 bases between. This CDR3 comprises 13 residues. The DNA of the CDR3 is TGTGCCAGTAGTATAATCAGGGACTCTGGCTACACCTTC. Translated, it gives CASSIIRDSGYTF.

This clone was counted once. The chain uses TRBV7-3 and TRBJ1-2; 8 bases are shared with TRBD1. Germline CDR1 and CDR2: SGHTA and FQGTGA. This CDR3 spans 14 amino acids. Germline trimming cut 0 bases from V and 8 bases from J; bases unmatched to any gene: 5. CDR3 nucleotides: TGTGCCAGCAGCTTAACGCGGACAGGGAGCGGCTACACCTTC. Its protein product is CASSLTRTGSGYTF.

The genes are TRBV6-2 or TRBV6-3 and TRBJ1-2, with 12 nucleotides matching TRBD1. This CDR3 contains 17 residues. J was trimmed by 8 bases and V by 4 bases; bases with no gene match: 14. The germline V gene encodes CDR1 MNHEY and CDR2 SVGEGT. The CDR3 here is CASSFAGTGGAIRGYTF. The CDR3 region has the DNA TGTGCCAGCAGTTTCGCCGGGACAGGGGGCGCGATAAGGGGCTACACCTTC.

CDR3 residues: CASSYSQRDLNTGELFF. The CDR3, as DNA: TGTGCCAGCAGTTACTCCCAGCGGGACCTGAACACCGGGGAGCTGTTTTTT. The gene calls are TRBV6-2 or TRBV6-3 and TRBJ2-2; TRBD2 aligns across 7 bases. V shed 0 bases, J shed 1 base, and the junction held 5 bases outside the gene matches. The CDR3 loop spans 17 amino acids. Looked up from germline, CDR1 is MNHEY and CDR2 is SVGEGT.

The chain couples TRBV7-9 to TRBJ1-2, with 8 bases aligning to TRBD1. Germline V CDR1 and CDR2: SEHNR, FQNEAQ (reference sequence). This CDR3 contains 15 residues. V lost 1 base and J lost 4; bases outside the gene matches: 5. CDR3 in amino acids: CASSLGQGAPYGYTF. The CDR3 nucleotides are TGTGCCAGCAGCTTAGGTCAGGGGGCCCCCTATGGCTACACCTTC. The full variable domain, rest sourced from reference TRBV7-9 and TRBJ1-2, is DTGVSQNPRHKITKRGQNVTFRCDPISEHNRLYWYRQTLGQGPEFLTYFQNEAQLEKSRLLSDRFSAERPKGSFSTLEIQRTEQGDSAMYLCASSLGQGAPYGYTFGSGTRLTVV.

The chain is built from TRBV10-3 and TRBJ2-5; 11 bases fit TRBD2. The J segment lost 3 bases and the V segment lost 6 bases, leaving 0 bases of the junction unmatched. Per germline, CDR1 ENHRY and CDR2 SYGVKD. The CDR3 covers 13 residues. In nucleotides, the CDR3 is TGTGCCATCAGGGGACTAGCGGAAGAGACCCAGTACTTC. Translated: CAIRGLAEETQYF.

The gene calls are TRBV9 and TRBJ2-7, with 9 bases lining up with TRBD1. The CDR3 extends over 15 amino acids. The germline V gene has CDR1 SGDLS and CDR2 YYNGEE. The ends lost 4 bases at V and 4 bases at J; junction bases unmatched: 9. CDR3 DNA sequence: TGTGCCAGCAGCCCTACCGGGACAGGGTCGTACGAGCAGTACTTC. Translated: CASSPTGTGSYEQYF.

The chain couples TRBV7-9 to TRBJ1-2; D is unresolved. This CDR3 region has 14 residues. The germline V gene has CDR1 SEHNR and CDR2 FQNEAQ (reference sequence). V lost 1 base and J 4 bases, leaving 10 bases between the germline ends. This CDR3 reads CASSLEARTYGYTF. The CDR3 bases are TGTGCCAGCAGCTTAGAGGCCAGGACCTATGGCTACACCTTC.

CDR3 region: CASSEDSDFTYEQYF. The CDR3 region has the DNA TGTGCCAGCAGTGAAGACAGCGATTTTACCTACGAGCAGTACTTC. This chain links TRBV6-1 with TRBJ2-7; D unclear. V was pared by 1 base and J by 2 bases, with 12 bases between. The CDR3 contains 15 residues. Germline-derived CDR1 and CDR2 are MNHNS and SASEGT.

This clone was counted once. The chain joins TRBV5-1 to TRBJ2-7, with TRBD2 matching 12 bases. The V gene end was trimmed by 1 base and the J gene end by 3 bases; junction bases not matched to a gene: 2. The CDR3 is 15 amino acids. In germline, CDR1 is SGHRS, CDR2 YFSETQ. For the CDR3, the DNA is TGCGCCAGCAGCTTGAGGACTAGCGGGAACTACGAGCAGTACTTC. Protein sequence: CASSLRTSGNYEQYF.

The J gene is TRBJ1-2, the V gene TRBV24-1; 7 bases fit TRBD1. The germline CDR1 and CDR2 sequences are KGHDR and SFDVKD. With 4 bases clipped from V and 7 bases from J, the junction kept 11 bases outside the gene matches. The CDR3 loop spans 15 amino acids. The CDR3 DNA reads as TGTGCCACCAGTGACCCAACCGACAGGGAGGGTGGCTACACCTTC. It specifies CATSDPTDREGGYTF.

This clone has just one count. V is TRBV29-1 and J is TRBJ2-7, with a tentative D call TRBD1 (6 bases). With 7 bases removed from V and 1 base from J, the gap between germline ends came to 14 bases. This CDR3 is 13 amino acids long. Germline loops: CDR1 SQVTM, CDR2 ANQGSEA. This CDR3 reads CSAQTGHSYEQYF. The CDR3 bases are TGCAGCGCCCAGACAGGACATTCCTACGAGCAGTACTTC.

The chain is built from TRBV5-1 and TRBJ2-7; TRBD1 is a possible D gene (6 bases). The germline V and J ends were trimmed by 4 bases and 9 bases, with 14 bases remaining between them. Germline CDR1 reads SGHRS; CDR2 reads YFSETQ. CDR3 size: 12 residues. This CDR3 reads CASSLQGRGQYF. The CDR3 DNA reads as TGCGCCAGCAGCCTACAGGGTAGAGGGCAGTACTTC.

V is TRBV6-2 or TRBV6-3 and J is TRBJ1-5; tentatively, D is TRBD1 (5 bases). The CDR3 covers 15 residues. V lost 5 bases to trimming and J lost 0 bases, with 11 bases between them. The germline gives CDR1 MNHEY, CDR2 SVGEGT. CDR3 DNA sequence: TGTGCCAGCAGTCCCGGGGCTATTAGCAATCAGCCCCAGCATTTT. Protein: CASSPGAISNQPQHF.

The V and J genes are TRBV9 and TRBJ1-2, with TRBD1 matching 7 bases. The trim removed 0 bases at V and 2 bases at J, leaving 7 bases unmatched. This CDR3 has 16 residues. Germline V gene data show CDR1 as SGDLS and CDR2 as YYNGEE. This CDR3 is CASSVEGQTNNYGYTF. DNA of the CDR3: TGTGCCAGCAGCGTAGAGGGACAGACGAACAACTATGGCTACACCTTC. Full variable domain (rest looked up from reference TRBV9 and TRBJ1-2): DSGVTQTPKHLITATGQRVTLRCSPRSGDLSVYWYQQSLDQGLQFLIQYYNGEERAKGNILERFSAQQFPDLHSELNLSSLELGDSALYFCASSVEGQTNNYGYTFGSGTRLTVV.

The chain recombines TRBV9 with TRBJ2-4, with D unclear. The germline gives CDR1 SGDLS, CDR2 YYNGEE. Deletions cut 0 bases from V and 0 bases from J, with 7 bases between. The CDR3 covers 15 residues. The chain's CDR3 is CASSVGGLAKNIQYF. The CDR3 DNA sequence: TGTGCCAGCAGCGTAGGGGGTCTAGCCAAAAACATTCAGTACTTC. The variable domain in full, with the rest retrieved from reference TRBV9 and TRBJ2-4, is DSGVTQTPKHLITATGQRVTLRCSPRSGDLSVYWYQQSLDQGLQFLIQYYNGEERAKGNILERFSAQQFPDLHSELNLSSLELGDSALYFCASSVGGLAKNIQYFGAGTRLSVL.

The genes are TRBV5-6 and TRBJ2-2; D remains unclear. This CDR3 has 14 residues. Germline V CDR1 and CDR2: SGHDT, YYEEEE. V was trimmed by 0 bases and J by 1 base, leaving 4 bases between them. The CDR3 nucleotides read TGTGCCAGCAGCTTGGGCCAGAACACCGGGGAGCTGTTTTTT. Encoded protein: CASSLGQNTGELFF.

The V and J genes are TRBV12-5 and TRBJ1-5; 7 bases match TRBD1. Germline V gene lookup returns CDR1 LGHNT and CDR2 FRNRAP. J lost 3 bases, V lost 6 bases, and 5 bases had no gene match. This CDR3 region has 14 residues. CDR3 in amino acids: CASGGGQPNQPQHF. DNA for the CDR3: TGTGCTAGTGGAGGGGGACAGCCCAATCAGCCCCAGCATTTT.

V gene TRBV11-2 combines with J gene TRBJ1-1, with TRBD1 as a possible D gene (5 bases). V lost 5 bases and J lost 0, with 16 bases in between. Germline CDR1 reads SGHAT; CDR2 reads FQNNGV. This CDR3 comprises 16 residues. CDR3 loop: CASSPTWGGMNTEAFF. CDR3 coding DNA: TGTGCCAGCAGCCCGACGTGGGGCGGAATGAACACTGAAGCTTTCTTT.

The chain joins TRBV6-5 to TRBJ2-7; 7 positions match TRBD1. V dropped 6 bases and J dropped 7; count of bases not matched to a gene: 15. Germline V lookup: CDR1 MNHEY, CDR2 SVGAGI. The CDR3 spans 15 residues. DNA of the CDR3: TGTGCCAGCAGCCGAACAGGGGCTAACTCTAGGGAGCAGTACTTC. This translates into CASSRTGANSREQYF.

This chain uses TRBV9 with TRBJ1-5; D unresolved. Germline V gene data show CDR1 as SGDLS and CDR2 as YYNGEE. Deletions cut 0 bases from V and 8 bases from J, with 12 bases between. CDR3 size: 14 residues. The CDR3 bases are TGTGCCAGCAGCGTAGGGGTACTGGGGAAGCCCCAGCATTTT. Translating it yields CASSVGVLGKPQHF.

The rearrangement links TRBV5-8 to TRBJ2-1; D remains ambiguous. Trimming shortened V by 7 bases and J by 4 bases, and 9 bases separated the two germline ends. CDR3 size: 12 residues. The germline V gene has CDR1 SGHTS and CDR2 YDEGEE. This CDR3 reads CASSSRYNEQFF. In nucleotides, the CDR3 is TGTGCCAGCTCCAGCCGTTACAATGAGCAGTTCTTC.